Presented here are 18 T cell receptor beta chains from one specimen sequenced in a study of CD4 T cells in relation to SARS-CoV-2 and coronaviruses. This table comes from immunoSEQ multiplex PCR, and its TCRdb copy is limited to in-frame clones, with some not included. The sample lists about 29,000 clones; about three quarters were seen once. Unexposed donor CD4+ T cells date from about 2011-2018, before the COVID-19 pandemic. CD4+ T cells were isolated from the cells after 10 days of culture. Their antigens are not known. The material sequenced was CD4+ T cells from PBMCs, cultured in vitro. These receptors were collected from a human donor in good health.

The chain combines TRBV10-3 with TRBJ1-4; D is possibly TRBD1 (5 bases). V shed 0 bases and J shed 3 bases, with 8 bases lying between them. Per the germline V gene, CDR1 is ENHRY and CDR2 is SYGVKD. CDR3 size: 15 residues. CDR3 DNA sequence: TGTGCCATCAGTGAGTCGCAGGGCGCTAATGAAAAACTGTTTTTT. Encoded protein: CAISESQGANEKLFF.

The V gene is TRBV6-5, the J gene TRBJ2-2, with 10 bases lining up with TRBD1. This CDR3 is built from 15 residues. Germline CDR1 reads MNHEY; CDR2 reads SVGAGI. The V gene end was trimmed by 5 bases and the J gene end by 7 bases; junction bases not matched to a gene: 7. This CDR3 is CASSRRDRGIGELFF. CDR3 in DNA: TGTGCCAGCAGTCGCCGGGACAGGGGAATCGGGGAGCTGTTTTTT.

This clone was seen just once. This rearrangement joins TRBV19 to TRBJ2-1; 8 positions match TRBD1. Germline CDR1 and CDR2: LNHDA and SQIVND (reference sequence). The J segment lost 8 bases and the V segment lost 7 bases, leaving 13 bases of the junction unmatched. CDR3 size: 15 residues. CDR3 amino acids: CASTYSGQGIYEQFF. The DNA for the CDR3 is TGTGCCAGTACCTACAGCGGACAGGGTATCTATGAGCAGTTCTTC.

The CDR3, as DNA: TGTGCCAGCAGCTTAGGCCCCCTCTCTAGCACAGATACGCAGTATTTT. It translates to CASSLGPLSSTDTQYF. J is TRBJ2-3 and V is TRBV7-2, with D hard to call. The CDR3 totals 16 residues. V was shortened by 1 base and J by 0 bases, with 11 bases between the two germline ends. Germline-derived CDR1 and CDR2 are SGHTA and FQGNSA.

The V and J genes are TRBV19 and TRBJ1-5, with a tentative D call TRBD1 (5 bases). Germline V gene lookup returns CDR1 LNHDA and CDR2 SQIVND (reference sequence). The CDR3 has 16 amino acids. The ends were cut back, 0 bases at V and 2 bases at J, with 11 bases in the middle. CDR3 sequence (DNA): TGTGCCAGTAGTATAGAGTCCACAGGTCGCAATCAGCCCCAGCATTTT. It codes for CASSIESTGRNQPQHF.

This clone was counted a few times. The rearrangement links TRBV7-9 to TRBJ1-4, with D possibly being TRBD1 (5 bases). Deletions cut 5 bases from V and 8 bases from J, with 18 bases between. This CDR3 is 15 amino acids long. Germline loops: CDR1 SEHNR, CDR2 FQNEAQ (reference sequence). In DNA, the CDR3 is TGTGCCAGCAGCGGACACCGGGGCGTGAAGGAAAAACTGTTTTTT. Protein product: CASSGHRGVKEKLFF.

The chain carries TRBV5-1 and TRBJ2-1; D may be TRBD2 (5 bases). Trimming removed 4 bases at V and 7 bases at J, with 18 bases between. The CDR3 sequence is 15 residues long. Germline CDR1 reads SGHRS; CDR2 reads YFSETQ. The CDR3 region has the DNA TGCGCCAGCAGCCCCGGGGTAGCAGCTTATAATGAGCAGTTCTTC. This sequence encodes CASSPGVAAYNEQFF.

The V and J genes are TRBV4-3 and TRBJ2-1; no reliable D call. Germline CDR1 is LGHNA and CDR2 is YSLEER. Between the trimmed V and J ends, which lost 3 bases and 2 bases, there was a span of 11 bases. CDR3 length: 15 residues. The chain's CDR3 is CASSQARATYNEQFF. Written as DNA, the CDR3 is TGCGCCAGCAGCCAGGCTCGGGCGACCTACAATGAGCAGTTCTTC.

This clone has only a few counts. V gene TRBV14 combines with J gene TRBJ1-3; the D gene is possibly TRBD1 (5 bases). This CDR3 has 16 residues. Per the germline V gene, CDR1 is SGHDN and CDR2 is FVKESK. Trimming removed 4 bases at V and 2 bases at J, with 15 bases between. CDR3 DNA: TGTGCCAGCAGCCCCCGGGGTTGGGGCGCTGGAAACACCATATATTTT. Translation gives CASSPRGWGAGNTIYF. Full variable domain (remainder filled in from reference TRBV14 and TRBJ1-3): EAGVTQFPSHSVIEKGQTVTLRCDPISGHDNLYWYRRVMGKEIKFLLHFVKESKQDESGMPNNRFLAERTGGTYSTLKVQPAELEDSGVYFCASSPRGWGAGNTIYFGEGSWLTVV.

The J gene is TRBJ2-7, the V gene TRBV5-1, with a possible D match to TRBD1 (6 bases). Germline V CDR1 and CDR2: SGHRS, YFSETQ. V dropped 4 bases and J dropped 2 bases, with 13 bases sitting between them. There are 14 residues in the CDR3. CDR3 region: CASSPQGTTYEQYF. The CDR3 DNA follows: TGCGCCAGCAGCCCCCAGGGGACCACCTACGAGCAGTACTTC.

As DNA, the CDR3 is TGTGCCAGCAGTTGGGACAGGGGGCCGGACAATGAGCAGTTCTTC. This sequence encodes CASSWDRGPDNEQFF. The genes are TRBV6-2 or TRBV6-3 and TRBJ2-1; TRBD1 matches at 12 bases. The length of the CDR3 is 15 residues. Per the germline V gene, CDR1 is MNHEY and CDR2 is SVGEGT. J was trimmed by 5 bases and V by 4 bases; bases with no gene match: 3.

DNA of the CDR3: TGTGCCAGCTCACCGACTAGCGGGGGCAGCTACACCGGGGAGCTGTTTTTT. Encoded protein: CASSPTSGGSYTGELFF. V gene TRBV18 combines with J gene TRBJ2-2; 12 nucleotides agree with TRBD2. CDR3 size: 17 residues. Germline V gene sequence: CDR1 KGHSH, CDR2 LQKENI. V shed 3 bases, J shed 3 bases, and the junction held 5 bases outside the gene matches.

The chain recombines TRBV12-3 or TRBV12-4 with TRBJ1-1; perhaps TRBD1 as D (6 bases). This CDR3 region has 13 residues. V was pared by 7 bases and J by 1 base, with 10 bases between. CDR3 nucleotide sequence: TGTGCCAGCAAGCAGGGGAGGAACACTGAAGCTTTCTTT. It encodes CASKQGRNTEAFF.

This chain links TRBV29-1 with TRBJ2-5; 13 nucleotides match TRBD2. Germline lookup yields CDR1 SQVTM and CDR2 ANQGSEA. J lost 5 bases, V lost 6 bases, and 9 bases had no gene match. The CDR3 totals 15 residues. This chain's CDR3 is CSVATSGRAGETQYF. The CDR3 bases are TGCAGCGTCGCTACTAGCGGGAGGGCCGGGGAGACCCAGTACTTC.

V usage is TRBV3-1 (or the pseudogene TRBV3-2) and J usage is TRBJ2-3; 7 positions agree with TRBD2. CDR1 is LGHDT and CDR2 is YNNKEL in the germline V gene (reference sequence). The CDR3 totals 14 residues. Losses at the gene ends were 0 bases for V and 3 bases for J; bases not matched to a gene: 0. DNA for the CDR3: TGTGCCAGCAGCCAAGAGCGGGGGACAGATACGCAGTATTTT. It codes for CASSQERGTDTQYF.

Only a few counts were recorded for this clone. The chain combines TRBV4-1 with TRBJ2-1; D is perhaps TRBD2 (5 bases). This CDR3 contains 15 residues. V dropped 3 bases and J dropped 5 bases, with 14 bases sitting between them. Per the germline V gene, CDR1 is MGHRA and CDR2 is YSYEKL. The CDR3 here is CASSHLGGLNNEQFF. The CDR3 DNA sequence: TGCGCCAGCAGCCACCTGGGCGGACTCAACAATGAGCAGTTCTTC.

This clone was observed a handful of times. The CDR3 protein is CASSWASGSTDTQYF. The DNA for the CDR3 is TGTGCCAGCAGCTGGGCTAGCGGGAGTACAGATACGCAGTATTTT. The chain couples TRBV11-3 to TRBJ2-3; 10 nucleotides line up with TRBD2. The germline CDR1 and CDR2 sequences are SGHNT and YENEEA. The ends lost 4 bases at V and 3 bases at J; junction bases unmatched: 4. The CDR3 is 15 residues long.

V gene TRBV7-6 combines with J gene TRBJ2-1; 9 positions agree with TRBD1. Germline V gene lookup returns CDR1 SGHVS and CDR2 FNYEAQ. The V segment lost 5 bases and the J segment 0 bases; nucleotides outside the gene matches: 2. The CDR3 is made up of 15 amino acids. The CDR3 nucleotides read TGTGCCAGCAGCCGGGACAGGGCCTCCTACAATGAGCAGTTCTTC. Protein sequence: CASSRDRASYNEQFF.